The sequence of this T cell receptor beta chain was determined in a study of blood T cell repertoires in COVID-19. Study as a whole: The samples span acute and convalescent COVID-19 from the United States, Italy and Spain.

Original processing notes: Estimated nucleated cell counts came from reference gene primer amplification. Measured with immunoSEQ multiplex PCR; TCRdb has only the in-frame clones, and not every one. V, J and clone size reflect that table, while D and trimming were determined from the DNA. The sample lists around 140,000 clones; around 89% were seen once. This clone was observed a handful of times. CDR1 and CDR2 from the germline V gene are MNHEY and SVGEGT. The CDR3 extends over 15 amino acids. Trimming shortened V by 2 bases and J by 2 bases, and 13 bases separated the two germline ends. The sequence was obtained from a man in his sixties with active or convalescent COVID-19. The rearrangement joins TRBV6-2 or TRBV6-3 to TRBJ2-7; TRBD2 is a possible D gene (6 bases). Sequencing was done on a sample of peripheral blood. This CDR3 reads CASSYGAGGAYEQYF. The DNA of the CDR3 is TGTGCCAGCAGTTACGGAGCGGGTGGGGCCTACGAGCAGTACTTC.